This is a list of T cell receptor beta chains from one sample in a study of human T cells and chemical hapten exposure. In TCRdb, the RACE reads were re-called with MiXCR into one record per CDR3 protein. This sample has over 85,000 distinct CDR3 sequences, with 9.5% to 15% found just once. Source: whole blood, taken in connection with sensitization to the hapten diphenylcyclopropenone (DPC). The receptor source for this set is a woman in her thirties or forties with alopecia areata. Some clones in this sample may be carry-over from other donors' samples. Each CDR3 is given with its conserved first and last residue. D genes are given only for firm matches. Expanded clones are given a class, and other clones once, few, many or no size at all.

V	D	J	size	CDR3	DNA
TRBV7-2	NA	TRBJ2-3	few	CASSSPGTNTQYF	TGTGCCAGCAGCTCCCCCGGGACCAATACGCAGTATTTT
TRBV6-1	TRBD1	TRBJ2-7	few	CATQSGGRGEQYF	TGTGCCACCCAATCAGGGGGCCGAGGGGAGCAGTACTTC
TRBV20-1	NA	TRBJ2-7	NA	CSARVRASYEQYF	TGCAGTGCTAGAGTTAGGGCGTCCTACGAGCAGTACTTC
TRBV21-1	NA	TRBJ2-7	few	CASRTWEDYEQYF	TGTGCCAGCAGGACCTGGGAGGACTACGAGCAGTACTTC
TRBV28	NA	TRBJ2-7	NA	CASSYRRASYEQYF	TGTGCCAGCAGTTACCGGCGAGCCAGCTACGAGCAGTACTTC
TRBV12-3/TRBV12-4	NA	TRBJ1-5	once	CASSTGVGLLNQPQHF	TGTGCCAGCAGTACCGGGGTGGGTCTGCTTAATCAGCCCCAGCATTTT
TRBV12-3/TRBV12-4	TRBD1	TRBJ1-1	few	CASSPGRTGGRNTEAFF	TGTGCCAGCAGTCCCGGTAGGACAGGGGGCCGGAACACTGAAGCTTTCTTT
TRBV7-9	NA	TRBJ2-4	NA	CASSPLDSLAKNIQYF	TGTGCCAGCAGCCCCCTAGACAGTCTAGCCAAAAACATTCAGTACTTC
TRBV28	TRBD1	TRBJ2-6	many	CASADRGPSGANVLTF	TGTGCCAGCGCGGACAGGGGGCCATCTGGGGCCAACGTCCTGACTTTC
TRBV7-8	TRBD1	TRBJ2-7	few	CASSTSTGGEQYF	TGTGCCAGCAGCACCTCGACAGGGGGCGAGCAGTACTTC
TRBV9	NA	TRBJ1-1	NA	CASSVAANTEAFF	TGTGCCAGCAGCGTAGCAGCGAACACTGAAGCTTTCTTT
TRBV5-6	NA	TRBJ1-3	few	CASSHALRLSQGNTIYF	TGTGCCAGCAGCCACGCTTTACGACTGTCGCAGGGAAACACCATATATTTT
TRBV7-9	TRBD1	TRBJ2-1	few	CASSATGYGNEQFF	TGTGCCAGCAGCGCGACAGGGTATGGCAATGAGCAGTTCTTC
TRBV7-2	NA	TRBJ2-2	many	CASSYPSSTGELFF	TGTGCCAGCAGCTACCCTAGCTCCACCGGGGAGCTGTTTTTT
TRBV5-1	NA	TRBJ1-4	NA	CASSFTGSEKLFF	TGCGCCAGCAGCTTTACAGGGTCCGAAAAACTGTTTTTT
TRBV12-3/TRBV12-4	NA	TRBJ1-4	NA	CASSFRGGGEKLFF	TGTGCCAGCAGTTTCCGGGGTGGAGGAGAAAAACTGTTTTTT
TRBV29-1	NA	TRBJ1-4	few	CGIGENEKLFF	TGCGGGATAGGGGAAAATGAAAAACTGTTTTTT
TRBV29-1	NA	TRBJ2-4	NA	CSVEDSGNIQYF	TGCAGCGTTGAAGATTCGGGGAACATTCAGTACTTC
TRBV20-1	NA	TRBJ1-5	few	CSAREPRGYSNQPQHF	TGCAGTGCTAGAGAACCCAGGGGCTATAGCAATCAGCCCCAGCATTTT
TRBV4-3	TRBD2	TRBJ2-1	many	CASSRDLTSGSYNEQFF	TGCGCCAGCAGCCGGGATTTGACTAGCGGGAGCTACAATGAGCAGTTCTTC
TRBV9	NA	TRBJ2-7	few	CASSDSYLGYEQYF	TGTGCCAGCAGCGATTCCTACCTGGGCTACGAGCAGTACTTC
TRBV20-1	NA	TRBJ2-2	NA	CSVAVGGELFF	TGCAGTGTAGCTGTAGGCGGGGAGCTGTTTTTT
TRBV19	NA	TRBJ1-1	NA	CASSMQDFTEAFF	TGTGCCAGTAGTATGCAGGACTTCACTGAAGCTTTCTTT
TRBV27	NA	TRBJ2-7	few	CASRNYEQYF	TGTGCCAGCAGAAACTACGAGCAGTACTTC
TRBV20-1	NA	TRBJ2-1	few	CSARDPTGSYNEQFF	TGCAGTGCTAGAGATCCGACGGGCTCCTACAATGAGCAGTTCTTC
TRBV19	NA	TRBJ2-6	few	CASSITGWSSGANVLTF	TGTGCCAGTAGTATAACAGGGTGGAGCTCTGGGGCCAACGTCCTGACTTTC
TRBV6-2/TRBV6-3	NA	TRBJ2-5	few	CASARQETQYF	TGTGCCAGCGCGCGGCAAGAGACCCAGTACTTC
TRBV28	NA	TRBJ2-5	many	CASSDEETQYF	TGTGCCAGCAGCGACGAAGAGACCCAGTACTTC
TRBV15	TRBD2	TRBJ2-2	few	CATRDSLASGINAGELFF	TGTGCCACCCGGGACAGCCTAGCTAGCGGGATTAATGCCGGGGAGCTGTTTTTT
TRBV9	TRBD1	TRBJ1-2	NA	CASSQSAGTAYGYTF	TGTGCCAGCAGCCAATCTGCCGGGACAGCGTATGGCTACACCTTC
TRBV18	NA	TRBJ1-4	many	CASSPPAQANEKLFF	TGTGCCAGCTCACCACCGGCCCAGGCTAATGAAAAACTGTTTTTT
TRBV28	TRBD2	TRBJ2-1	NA	CASSPPLAGGSSYNEQFF	TGTGCCAGCAGTCCCCCCCTAGCGGGAGGGTCCTCCTACAATGAGCAGTTCTTC
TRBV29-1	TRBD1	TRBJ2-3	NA	CSARQGRGTDTQYF	TGCAGCGCCAGACAGGGAAGGGGCACAGATACGCAGTATTTT
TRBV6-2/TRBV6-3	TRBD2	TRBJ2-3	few	CASLNPSGEASGRNTQYF	TGTGCCAGCCTAAATCCCTCCGGTGAGGCTAGCGGGAGGAATACGCAGTATTTT
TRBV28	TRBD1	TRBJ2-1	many	CASSSGTGNLHNEQFF	TGTGCCAGCAGTTCGGGGACAGGGAACCTTCACAATGAGCAGTTCTTC
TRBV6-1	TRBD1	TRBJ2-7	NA	CASRILQGRGIEQYF	TGTGCCAGCAGAATACTACAGGGGAGAGGGATCGAGCAGTACTTC
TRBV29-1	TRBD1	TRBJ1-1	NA	CSVRRYSRQGLNTEAFF	TGCAGCGTTCGCCGCTATTCGAGACAGGGGCTAAACACTGAAGCTTTCTTT
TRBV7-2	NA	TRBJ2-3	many	CASSHYTDTQYF	TGTGCCAGCAGCCATTACACAGATACGCAGTATTTT
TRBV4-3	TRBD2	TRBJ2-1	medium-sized	CASSQDRTSGPPYNEQFF	TGCGCCAGCAGCCAAGATAGGACTAGCGGGCCTCCCTACAATGAGCAGTTCTTC
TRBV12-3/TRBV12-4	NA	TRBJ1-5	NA	CASSSNRVGHQPQHF	TGTGCCAGCAGTTCCAACCGGGTAGGGCATCAGCCCCAGCATTTT
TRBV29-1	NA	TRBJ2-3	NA	CSVVGSTGSTDTQYF	TGCAGCGTTGTGGGGTCGACGGGTAGCACAGATACGCAGTATTTT
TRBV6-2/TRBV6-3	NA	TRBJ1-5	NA	CASQLWGGQPQHF	TGTGCCAGCCAGTTATGGGGCGGTCAGCCCCAGCATTTT
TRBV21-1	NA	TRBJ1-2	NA	CASSKALSTGNYGYTF	TGTGCCAGCAGCAAAGCGCTTTCCACAGGGAACTATGGCTACACCTTC
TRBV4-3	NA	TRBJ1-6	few	CASSQEQGPLHF	TGCGCCAGCAGCCAAGAACAGGGACCCCTCCACTTT
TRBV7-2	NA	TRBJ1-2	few	CASSLDRGSLYGYTF	TGTGCCAGCAGCTTAGATCGGGGATCTCTCTATGGCTACACCTTC